This T cell receptor (beta chain) was sequenced for a study of T-cell reconstitution after alpha-beta-depleted transplantation in children. The CDR3 extends over 15 amino acids. Trimming at V came to 4 bases and at J to 7 bases, leaving 9 bases not matched to a gene. Germline V gene data show CDR1 as SGHTA and CDR2 as FQGNSA. During its preparation, the TCRbeta library received unique molecular identifiers. One entry per CDR3 protein results from TCRdb running MiXCR on the PCR reads. Of about 640,000 distinct CDR3 sequences in the sample, approximately 15% were seen once. This TCR was sampled from a human donor who donated a stem cell graft to a child with acute myeloid leukemia. Sequenced here: PBMCs from the stem cell graft donor, sampled from the stem cell graft. The V gene is TRBV7-2, the J gene TRBJ1-4; 7 bases match TRBD1. In DNA form, the CDR3 reads TGTGCCAGCAGCTGGATTGACAGGGTGATTGAAAAACTGTTTTTT. Translating it yields CASSWIDRVIEKLFF.